The TCR beta chain described here comes from a study of cytomegalovirus exposure and HLA in healthy donors. Turning to the study itself: HLA-typed donors contributed approximately 86 million unique TCRs, which were held in an early data release. Study-level points and caveats: In a later analysis, TCR beta V- and J-gene trimming was associated with a missense DCLRE1C variant. CMV serostatus was the only immune exposure information that was available. Cytomegalovirus association was listed for roughly 160 TCR beta chains.

Regarding this clone: The target antigen is unknown.

Researchers ran the PCR with 60 Vbeta and 13 Jbeta primers. Data came from immunoSEQ multiplex PCR; TCRdb stores just in-frame clones and leaves some out. This sample's table reports 50,000 to 60,000 clones. The CDR3 has 11 residues. Trimming cost V 4 bases and J 7 bases, with 8 bases left between them. Per germline, CDR1 SGHTS and CDR2 YDEGEE. This chain uses TRBV5-8 with TRBJ1-2, with no clear D. Sequencing was performed on PBMCs. The TCR sequence derives from a woman aged 50 to 60 in good health and CMV-seropositive. CDR3 bases: TGTGCCAGCAGCCCTCTTCCTGGCTACACCTTC. Its translation: CASSPLPGYTF.